These 17 T cell receptor beta chains came from one sample sequenced in a study of T-cell reconstitution after alpha-beta-depleted transplantation in children. During its preparation, the TCRbeta library received unique molecular identifiers. TCRdb redid the calling of the PCR reads with MiXCR, one entry per CDR3 protein. The sample contains 600,000 to 700,000 distinct CDR3 sequences, approximately 16% of which appear only once. Sample: PBMCs from the stem cell graft donor, taken from the stem cell graft. These receptors all stem from a human donor who donated a stem cell graft to a child with acute myeloid leukemia.

This clonotype was counted at least ten times. The chain employs TRBV24-1 and TRBJ2-5; D ambiguous. V was trimmed by 2 bases and J by 1 base, leaving 7 bases between them. Germline-derived CDR1 and CDR2 are KGHDR and SFDVKD. The length of the CDR3 is 14 residues. CDR3 sequence (DNA): TGTGCCACCAGTGATTCCGGTTTCCAAGAGACCCAGTACTTC. This sequence encodes CATSDSGFQETQYF.

This clonotype was detected ten times or more. The V and J genes are TRBV10-3 and TRBJ2-3; 7 nucleotides line up with TRBD1. V lost 6 bases and J lost 2; bases outside the gene matches: 5. CDR1 ENHRY and CDR2 SYGVKD come from the germline V gene. This CDR3 comprises 14 residues. DNA for the CDR3: TGTGCCATCAGGACGGGACAGTTCACAGATACGCAGTATTTT. This translates into CAIRTGQFTDTQYF.

Turning to this clonotype: The germline gene is not matched at one end of the junction; a read error may be the cause. This chain connects TRBV7-2 to TRBJ1-5; unclear D gene. This CDR3 spans 12 amino acids. Germline V gene data show CDR1 as SGHTA and CDR2 as FQGNSA. The CDR3, as DNA: TGTGCCAGCATCTTAGACGGCCGGGCCCAGCATTTT. Translation: CASILDGRAQHF. The full variable domain, in which reference TRBV7-2 and TRBJ1-5 provide the parts outside the CDR3, is GAGVSQSPSNKVTEKGKDVELRCDPISGHTALYWYRQSLGQGLEFLIYFQGNSAPDKSGLPSDRFSAERTGGSVSTLTIQRTQQEDSAVYLCASILDGRAQHFGDGTRLSIL.

This clonotype appeared a few times. The V and J genes are TRBV20-1 and TRBJ2-6, with unresolved D. CDR3 length equals 15 residues. Trimming left V 5 bases short and J 0 bases short, with 11 bases between. Germline CDR1 DFQATT, CDR2 SNEGSKA (reference sequence). The CDR3 nucleotides read TGCAGTGCTGACTTGGGGTTCTCTGGGGCCAACGTCCTGACTTTC. This translates into CSADLGFSGANVLTF.

This clonotype was seen more than once but under ten times. The gene calls are TRBV7-2 and TRBJ2-1; TRBD2 might be the D (5 bases). V was pared by 7 bases and J by 4 bases, with 23 bases between. Germline assignment: CDR1 SGHTA and CDR2 FQGNSA. The CDR3 runs to 17 residues. The CDR3 region has the DNA TGTGCCAGCATGCGAACCTCACGGGGAAGGCTATACAATGAGCAGTTCTTC. This translates into CASMRTSRGRLYNEQFF.

There are many counts of this clonotype. The rearrangement joins TRBV5-1 to TRBJ1-1, with 9 bases identical to TRBD1. With V trimmed by 4 bases and J by 4 bases, 5 bases remained unmatched. Germline V CDR1 and CDR2: SGHRS, YFSETQ. The CDR3 length is 14 residues. The CDR3 sequence: CASSTGQGVTEAFF. CDR3 sequence (DNA): TGCGCCAGCAGCACGGGACAGGGTGTCACTGAAGCTTTCTTT.

The table lists this clonotype with many counts. The CDR3 sequence is CSVEDLGPGTGQETQYF. The CDR3 DNA reads as TGCAGCGTTGAAGATCTTGGGCCCGGGACAGGCCAAGAGACCCAGTACTTC. The chain carries TRBV29-1 and TRBJ2-5, with 8 bases fitting TRBD1. This CDR3 contains 17 residues. V shed 0 bases and J 1 base; nucleotides not matched to a gene: 10. The germline V gene has CDR1 SQVTM and CDR2 ANQGSEA.

At least ten counts were recorded for this clonotype. This sequence joins TRBV6-5 and TRBJ1-1; the D is unclear. The CDR3 totals 13 residues. Between the trimmed V and J ends, which lost 2 bases and 5 bases, there was a span of 9 bases. Per germline, CDR1 MNHEY and CDR2 SVGAGI. The CDR3 DNA is TGTGCCAGCAGTTACCAGCGGCCGACTGAAGCTTTCTTT. It is translated as CASSYQRPTEAFF.

This clonotype was found a few times. This chain uses TRBV7-6 with TRBJ2-1; a possible D gene is TRBD1 (5 bases). Between the trimmed V and J ends, which lost 5 bases and 3 bases, there was a span of 11 bases. Germline V gives CDR1 SGHVS, CDR2 FNYEAQ. CDR3 length equals 14 residues. This CDR3 is CASSEWGGYNEQFF. Here the CDR3 DNA reads TGTGCCAGCAGCGAGTGGGGCGGCTACAATGAGCAGTTCTTC.

At least ten counts were recorded for this clonotype. V usage is TRBV6-5 and J usage is TRBJ2-2; D remains unclear. The CDR3 has 12 residues. Trimming stripped 3 bases from V and 3 bases from J, with 2 bases between. Germline V gene data show CDR1 as MNHEY and CDR2 as SVGAGI. The CDR3: CASSYYTGELFF. In nucleotides, the CDR3 is TGTGCCAGCAGTTATTACACCGGGGAGCTGTTTTTT.

V and J are TRBV27 and TRBJ2-7, with D possibly matching TRBD2 (5 bases). The CDR3 runs to 13 residues. V was clipped by 8 bases and J by 3 bases, with 14 bases between them. Germline loops: CDR1 MNHEY, CDR2 SMNVEV (reference sequence). CDR3 sequence (DNA): TGTGCCAGCGCCCGCGGGCAATACTACGAGCAGTACGTC. Residues: CASARGQYYEQYV.

This clonotype showed up many times. In DNA form, the CDR3 reads TGCAGCGTTGCGCGGGGGGGAACCACAGATACGCAGTATTTT. It codes for CSVARGGTTDTQYF. The chain is built from TRBV29-1 and TRBJ2-3; the match to TRBD2 covers 9 bases. This CDR3 contains 14 residues. CDR1 is SQVTM, CDR2 ANQGSEA, per germline. The V segment lost 4 bases and the J segment 2 bases; nucleotides outside the gene matches: 4.

Of note for this clonotype: A far larger clone is a single base away, which makes a read error likely. V usage is TRBV4-1 and J usage is TRBJ2-1; D call uncertain. This CDR3 comprises 11 residues. V lost 1 base and J 8 bases, leaving 3 bases between the germline ends. CDR1 and CDR2 from the germline V gene are MGHRA and YSYEKL. The DNA of the CDR3 is TGCGCCAGCAGCCAAGCGTATGAGCAGTTCTTC. Translating it yields CASSQAYEQFF.

The V gene is TRBV6-1, the J gene TRBJ1-5; tentative D call: TRBD1 (5 bases). Trimming left V 4 bases short and J 3 bases short, with 13 bases between. CDR3 length equals 15 residues. CDR1 is MNHNS, CDR2 SASEGT, per germline. CDR3 residues: CASSALDRLNQPQHF. The CDR3 coding sequence is TGTGCCAGCAGTGCCTTAGACAGACTCAATCAGCCCCAGCATTTT.

The chain uses TRBV6-2 or TRBV6-3 and TRBJ1-2; D is unresolved. CDR1 is MNHEY, CDR2 SVGEGT, per germline. The CDR3 extends over 13 amino acids. Trimming pared 5 bases from V and 4 bases from J, leaving 11 bases between. The CDR3 sequence is CASSGDFGYGYTF. As DNA, the CDR3 is TGTGCCAGCAGTGGAGATTTCGGCTATGGCTACACCTTC.

This clonotype came up a few times. CDR3 nucleotide sequence: TGTGCCAGCAGTTATATCGGAGAGAAGAACACCGGGGAGCTGTTTTTT. Amino acid sequence: CASSYIGEKNTGELFF. The V call is TRBV6-5, the J call TRBJ2-2; D unresolved. Looked up from germline, CDR1 is MNHEY and CDR2 is SVGAGI. Trimming stripped 3 bases from V and 1 base from J, with 12 bases between. The CDR3 is 16 residues long.

This clonotype was found a few times. This chain joins TRBV5-1 and TRBJ1-2; 8 nucleotides agree with TRBD1. The CDR3 totals 14 residues. The junction had 8 bases not matched to a gene; V was cut back by 6 bases and J by 4 bases. Germline V CDR1 and CDR2: SGHRS, YFSETQ. CDR3 protein: CASTNGQGLYGYTF. CDR3 in DNA: TGCGCCAGCACCAACGGACAGGGCCTCTATGGCTACACCTTC.